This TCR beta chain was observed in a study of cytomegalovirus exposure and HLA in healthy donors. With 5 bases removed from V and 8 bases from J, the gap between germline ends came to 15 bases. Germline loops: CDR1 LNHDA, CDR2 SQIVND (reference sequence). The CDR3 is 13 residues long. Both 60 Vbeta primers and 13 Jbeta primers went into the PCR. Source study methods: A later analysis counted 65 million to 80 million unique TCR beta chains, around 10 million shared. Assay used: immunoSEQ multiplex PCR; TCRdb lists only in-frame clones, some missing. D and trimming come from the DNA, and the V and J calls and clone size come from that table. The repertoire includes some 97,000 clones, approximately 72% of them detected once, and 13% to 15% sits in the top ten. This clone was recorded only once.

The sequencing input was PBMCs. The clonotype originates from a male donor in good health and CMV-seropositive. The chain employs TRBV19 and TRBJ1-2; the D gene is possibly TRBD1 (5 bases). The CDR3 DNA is TGTGCCAGTAGTCCCCAAGGACATGGGGGCTACACCTTC. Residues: CASSPQGHGGYTF.